This T cell receptor beta chain was observed in a study of blood T cell repertoires in COVID-19. Clones were sequenced by immunoSEQ multiplex PCR, and TCRdb holds only the in-frame ones, with some missing. The table has 170,000 or so clones, roughly 84% seen once. The V gene lost 6 bases and the J gene lost 5 bases, with 14 bases spanning the gap. Germline CDR1 reads MGHDK; CDR2 reads SYGVNS. There are 15 residues in the CDR3. This receptor was identified in a man in his late teens or twenties with active or convalescent COVID-19. The chain recombines TRBV25-1 with TRBJ1-6; possible D gene TRBD1, 5 bases. The sequenced material came from peripheral blood. The CDR3 region is CASRTPGLHNSPLHF. The DNA of the CDR3 is TGTGCCAGCAGGACCCCGGGACTGCATAATTCACCCCTCCACTTT.